This T cell receptor beta chain was obtained from a study of T cell clones after liver transplantation. Study overall: A pre-transplant mixed lymphocyte reaction with TCRbeta sequencing defined graft-donor-reactive clones followed in post-transplant blood. Pre-transplant mixed lymphocyte reactions yielded third-party-reactive TCRbeta sequences as comparators for graft-donor-reactive sequences. Study-level results: A larger donor-reactive than third-party decline suggested partial antigen-specific deletion.

Sequenced by immunoSEQ multiplex PCR; TCRdb stores in-frame clones only, minus some. The sample holds tens of thousands of clones; about 80% are singletons and the top ten take 0.79%. With regard to this clone: Its specificity is unknown.

From germline, CDR1 is SGHKS and CDR2 YYEKEE (reference sequence). This CDR3 is built from 15 residues. With 2 bases removed from V and 3 bases from J, the gap between germline ends came to 14 bases. The sequence derives from a human patient who received a liver transplant. Some T cells may be provided by the graft donor. This sequence joins TRBV5-5 and TRBJ2-5, with TRBD1 as a possible D gene (5 bases). The specimen was CD4+ T cells from blood, collected 12 months after liver transplant. The CDR3, as DNA: TGTGCCAGCAGCTTATATAGGACGGACAAAGAGACCCAGTACTTC. Its translation: CASSLYRTDKETQYF.